The 22 T cell receptor beta chains given below trace back to one sample, sequenced in a study of tissue T cells after allogeneic stem cell transplantation. Measured with immunoSEQ multiplex PCR; TCRdb has only the in-frame clones, and not every one. The repertoire has about 48,000 clones, approximately 70% of them found once; the top ten carry around 0.5%. Sequences were obtained from sorted cells pooled from one or two spleens. The source of these receptors is a pool of C57BL/6 mice in good health.

Comment on this clone: Any gene name here is a mouse gene name. The observed sequence ends 1 residue before the CDR3 terminus, with the missing tail filled in from the germline J gene. The chain has TRBV5 and TRBJ1-4; 7 positions match TRBD1. Trimming cost V 2 bases and J 0 bases; bases outside gene matches: 3. The germline V gene has CDR1 LGHNA and CDR2 YNLKQL (reference sequence). This CDR3 is built from 16 residues. CDR3 DNA (partial): TGTGCCAGCAGCCAACGGGGACAGTTTTCCAACGAAAGATTATTT. It specifies CASSQRGQFSNERLF. The full CDR3 protein reads CASSQRGQFSNERLFF.

This clone has a single count. Here the gene names and germline are mouse. Coverage ceases 1 residue before the CDR3 finishes, and the germline J gene fills in the end. This chain links TRBV20 with TRBJ2-3; TRBD2 aligns across 10 bases. In germline, CDR1 is GFQATS, CDR2 STVNSAI. J gave up 1 base and V 0 bases, and 4 bases lay outside the gene matches. The CDR3 length is 16 residues. CDR3 loop: CGAREGLGSGAETLYF. The CDR3 DNA, read in part, is TGTGGTGCTAGGGAGGGACTGGGGTCTGGTGCAGAAACGCTGTAT.

On this clone itself: Each gene name is a mouse one. Read coverage stops 1 residue before the CDR3 terminus; the germline J gene supplies the remainder. This chain links TRBV16 with TRBJ1-3; no clear D. Per the germline V gene, CDR1 is SGHSA and CDR2 is FRNQAP. This CDR3 has 13 residues. Trimming took off 3 bases at V and 1 base at J, with 4 bases between the two ends. CDR3 protein: CASSLTSGNTLYF. Partial CDR3 DNA: TGTGCAAGCAGCTTGACATCTGGAAATACGCTCTAT.

This clone turned up a few times. The gene names here belong to mouse. The read terminates 1 residue ahead of where the CDR3 ends, so the germline J gene completes it. The chain links TRBV3 to TRBJ1-5; 8 nucleotides agree with TRBD1. With 4 bases clipped from V and 0 bases from J, the junction kept 5 bases outside the gene matches. Germline V gene lookup returns CDR1 SNHLY and CDR2 FYNGKV (reference sequence). CDR3 length: 16 residues. CDR3 sequence: CASSSTGGDNNQAPLF. The CDR3 DNA, read in part, is TGTGCCAGCAGCTCCACAGGGGGAGATAACAACCAGGCTCCGCTT.

Comments on this clone: Mouse gene names and germline throughout. The read comes to an end 1 residue before the CDR3 does, leaving the germline J gene to fill in the end. The chain uses TRBV3 and TRBJ2-5; either TRBD1 or TRBD2 may fit D (5 bases each). V was cut by 5 bases and J by 6 bases, with 15 bases left in between. CDR1 is SNHLY and CDR2 is FYNGKV in the germline V gene (reference sequence). The CDR3 is 14 residues long. The CDR3 DNA, read in part, is TGTGCCAGCAGCCCGGGACCGGGGAGGGACACCCAGTAC. It codes for CASSPGPGRDTQY. The CDR3 reads in full as CASSPGPGRDTQYF.

Regarding this clone: Genes here carry mouse names. The read terminates 1 residue ahead of where the CDR3 ends, so the germline J gene completes it. The chain joins TRBV5 to TRBJ2-4, with TRBD1 identical over 7 bases. V dropped 3 bases and J dropped 2; count of bases not matched to a gene: 5. The germline CDR1 and CDR2 sequences are LGHNA and YNLKQL (reference sequence). CDR3 length equals 15 residues. The part of the CDR3 DNA that was read is TGTGCCAGCAGCCAGTACAGGGGAAATCAAAACACCTTGTAC. It specifies CASSQYRGNQNTLY. The complete CDR3 protein is CASSQYRGNQNTLYF.

Note on this clone: Mouse gene names and germline throughout. The CDR3 end is not reached by the read, which stops 1 residue before it; the germline J gene fills it in. The chain is built from TRBV5 and TRBJ2-2, with D perhaps TRBD1 (5 bases). CDR3 length: 15 residues. V was pared by 1 base and J by 4 bases, with 10 bases between. In germline, CDR1 is LGHNA, CDR2 YNLKQL (reference sequence). The covered CDR3 bases are TGTGCCAGCAGCCAAGTCAGGGAGGGCACCGGGCAGCTCTAC. The encoded protein is CASSQVREGTGQLY. The full CDR3 reads CASSQVREGTGQLYF.

Details on this clone: Germline and genes: mouse. The CDR3 is cut off 1 residue early in the read; its end comes from the germline J gene. This sequence joins TRBV16 and TRBJ2-7; no definite D call. CDR1 SGHSA and CDR2 FRNQAP come from the germline V gene. The CDR3 loop spans 14 amino acids. V gave up 1 base and J gave up 0 bases, with 7 bases separating them. The chain's CDR3 is CASSLVDSSYEQYF. The DNA read from the CDR3 is TGTGCAAGCAGCTTAGTGGATAGCTCCTATGAACAGTAC. Complete variable domain (other parts from reference TRBV16 and TRBJ2-7): NAGVIQTPRHKVTGKGQEATLWCEPISGHSAVFWYRQTIVQGLEFLTYFRNQAPIDDSGMPKERFSAQMPNQSHSTLKIQSTQPQDSAVYLCASSLVDSSYEQYFGPGTRLTVL.

Remarks on this clone: The gene symbols are mouse symbols. With the read ending 1 residue before the CDR3 end, the germline J gene is used to fill in that end. The chain joins TRBV16 to TRBJ2-4, with 10 bases lining up with TRBD1. This CDR3 spans 15 amino acids. CDR1 and CDR2 (germline): SGHSA, FRNQAP. Trimming cost V 6 bases and J 2 bases; bases outside gene matches: 5. The covered CDR3 bases are TGTGCAAGCAGAGGGACAGGGGCGGTTCAAAACACCTTGTAC. Amino acid sequence: CASRGTGAVQNTLY. The full CDR3 reads CASRGTGAVQNTLYF.

As to this clone: The genes and germline here are from mouse. From the germline J gene comes the end of the CDR3, since the read stops 1 residue before it. The chain combines TRBV26 with TRBJ1-1, with unresolved D. The CDR3 loop spans 14 amino acids. Trimming shortened V by 2 bases and J by 0 bases, and 7 bases separated the two germline ends. Per germline, CDR1 KGHPV and CDR2 FQNQEV (reference sequence). The covered CDR3 bases are TGTGCCAGCAGTCTGCACAGTGCAAACACAGAAGTCTTC. Protein sequence: CASSLHSANTEVF. The complete CDR3 protein is CASSLHSANTEVFF. The whole variable domain, remainder taken from reference TRBV26 and TRBJ1-1, is NSKVIQTPRYLVKGQGQKAKMRCIPEKGHPVVFWYQQNKNNEFKFLINFQNQEVLQQIDMTEKRFSAECPSNSPCSLEIQSSEAGDSALYLCASSLHSANTEVFFGKGTRLTVV.

About this clone itself: Here the gene names and germline are mouse. The observed sequence ends 1 residue before the CDR3 terminus, with the missing tail filled in from the germline J gene. This chain uses TRBV12-1 with TRBJ2-7; TRBD2 aligns across 9 bases. The V segment lost 1 base and the J segment 5 bases; nucleotides outside the gene matches: 2. Germline CDR1 reads SGHSN; CDR2 reads HYEKVE. The CDR3 is made up of 13 amino acids. The CDR3 DNA, read in part, is TGTGCCAGCTCTCTAACTGGGGGGCATGAACAGTAC. It encodes CASSLTGGHEQY. The CDR3 in full is CASSLTGGHEQYF.

Comments on this clone: Gene names refer to mouse genes. From the germline J gene comes the end of the CDR3, since the read stops 1 residue before it. This chain uses TRBV13-2 with TRBJ2-4; 9 nucleotides align to TRBD1. The trim removed 2 bases at V and 7 bases at J, leaving 5 bases unmatched. CDR3 length: 14 residues. Germline V gene data show CDR1 as NNHNN and CDR2 as SYGAGS (reference sequence). CDR3 region: CASGDPGTGHTLYF. The part of the CDR3 DNA that was read is TGTGCCAGCGGTGACCCCGGGACAGGGCACACCTTGTAC.

For this clone: Genes here carry mouse names. The read stops 1 residue short of the end of the CDR3; the missing end is completed from the germline J gene. The rearrangement joins TRBV12-1 to TRBJ2-7; D may be TRBD1 (6 bases). The ends were cut back, 0 bases at V and 3 bases at J, with 11 bases in the middle. The CDR3 length is 14 residues. The germline V gene encodes CDR1 SGHSN and CDR2 HYEKVE. CDR3 DNA, as far as it was read: TGTGCCAGCTCTCTCAAGACAGGTCTCTATGAACAGTAC. Its translation is CASSLKTGLYEQY. The CDR3 in full is CASSLKTGLYEQYF.

As concerns this clone: The listed genes are named as in mouse. The CDR3 goes on 1 residue after the read ends, and that part is filled in from the germline J gene. The chain employs TRBV15 and TRBJ1-1, with TRBD1 matching over 7 bases. V dropped 6 bases and J dropped 4; count of bases not matched to a gene: 8. Germline V gene sequence: CDR1 SGHND, CDR2 FRSKSL. CDR3 length: 14 residues. The CDR3 DNA, read in part, is TGTGCCAGCAGCCTACAGGGGAGAGGCACAGAAGTCTTC. The encoded protein is CASSLQGRGTEVF. The CDR3, in full, reads CASSLQGRGTEVFF.

Details on this clone: These gene names are mouse names. Sequencing ends 1 residue short of the CDR3 end; the germline J gene provides the rest. The chain links TRBV3 to TRBJ1-1, with 8 positions matching TRBD1. There are 16 residues in the CDR3. CDR1 is SNHLY, CDR2 FYNGKV, per germline (reference sequence). With V trimmed by 5 bases and J by 4 bases, 12 bases remained unmatched. CDR3: CASSRPGTGRGTEVFF. The CDR3 DNA, read in part, is TGTGCCAGCAGCCGTCCCGGGACAGGAAGAGGCACAGAAGTCTTC.

As for this clone: Genes and germline come from the mouse. The read terminates 1 residue before the CDR3 end, so the remaining end is supplied by the germline J gene. The V gene is TRBV1, the J gene TRBJ2-7; 14 positions agree with TRBD2. This CDR3 comprises 16 residues. J gave up 7 bases and V 2 bases, and 7 bases lay outside the gene matches. Germline CDR1 is NSQYPW and CDR2 is LRSPGD (reference sequence). Here the CDR3 reads CTCSAKGTGGAREQYF. The DNA read from the CDR3 is TGCACCTGCAGTGCAAAAGGGACTGGGGGGGCGAGAGAACAGTAC.

For this clone: These gene names are mouse names. The CDR3 end lies 1 residue beyond the end of the read and is filled in from the germline J gene. The gene calls are TRBV13-2 and TRBJ2-7; D is perhaps TRBD2 (6 bases). The CDR3 has 12 residues. Germline-derived CDR1 and CDR2 are NNHNN and SYGAGS (reference sequence). Trimming removed 1 base at V and 6 bases at J, with 8 bases between. The sequenced part of the CDR3 DNA is TGTGCCAGCGGTGATCTGGGGAGTGAACAGTAC. Translation: CASGDLGSEQY. Given in full, the CDR3 is CASGDLGSEQYF.

A word on this clone: The listed genes are named as in mouse. The read terminates 1 residue ahead of where the CDR3 ends, so the germline J gene completes it. The chain combines TRBV16 with TRBJ2-2, with TRBD2 matching 8 bases. V dropped 0 bases and J dropped 3; count of bases not matched to a gene: 0. The CDR3 sequence is 15 residues long. Germline values: CDR1 SGHSA, CDR2 FRNQAP. The DNA read from the CDR3 is TGTGCAAGCAGCTTAGACTGGGGGGACACCGGGCAGCTCTAC. This encodes CASSLDWGDTGQLY. The whole CDR3 protein reads CASSLDWGDTGQLYF. The complete variable domain, with remaining parts taken from reference TRBV16 and TRBJ2-2, reads NAGVIQTPRHKVTGKGQEATLWCEPISGHSAVFWYRQTIVQGLEFLTYFRNQAPIDDSGMPKERFSAQMPNQSHSTLKIQSTQPQDSAVYLCASSLDWGDTGQLYFGEGSKLTVL.

In its sample, this clone was seen a few times. Gene names are the mouse ones. Read data end 1 residue before the CDR3 end; the end is taken from the germline J gene. The same CDR3 arises from other DNA sequences in this sample as well. The chain carries TRBV1 and TRBJ1-3, with unresolved D. CDR1 and CDR2 (germline): NSQYPW, LRSPGD (reference sequence). V was clipped by 3 bases and J by 0 bases, with 3 bases between them. The length of the CDR3 is 13 residues. CDR3: CTCSANSGNTLYF. Partial CDR3 DNA: TGCACCTGCAGTGCCAATTCTGGAAATACGCTCTAT.

On this clone itself: Any gene name here is a mouse gene name. Incomplete CDR3 DNA: TGTGCCAGCAGCTTGGGGGGGGTTGGCTATGCTGAGCAGTTC. Translation gives CASSLGGVGYAEQF. The whole CDR3 protein is CASSLGGVGYAEQFF. The chain employs TRBV3 and TRBJ2-1, with 7 positions matching TRBD2. The CDR3 is cut off 1 residue early in the read; its end comes from the germline J gene. Germline V CDR1 and CDR2: SNHLY, FYNGKV (reference sequence). V shed 3 bases and J 3 bases; nucleotides not matched to a gene: 5. The CDR3 spans 15 residues. The whole variable domain, filled in from reference TRBV3 and TRBJ2-1, reads GPKVLQIPSHQIIDMGQMVTLNCDPVSNHLYFYWYKQILGQQMEFLVNFYNGKVMEKSKLFKDQFSVERPDGSYFTLKIQPTALEDSAVYFCASSLGGVGYAEQFFGPGTRLTVL.

About this clone itself: Each gene name is a mouse one. The read terminates 1 residue ahead of where the CDR3 ends, so the germline J gene completes it. This sequence joins TRBV4 and TRBJ1-2, with D possibly TRBD1 on 5 matching bases. V was trimmed by 4 bases and J by 0 bases, leaving 9 bases between them. Looked up from germline, CDR1 is LGHDT and CDR2 is YNNKQL (reference sequence). The CDR3 consists of 14 residues. The sequenced part of the CDR3 DNA is TGTGCCAGCAGCTCAGGGAGAGCAAACTCCGACTACACC. Translation gives CASSSGRANSDYT. The complete CDR3 reads CASSSGRANSDYTF.

Turning to this clone: Here the gene names and germline are mouse. The CDR3 end lies 1 residue beyond the end of the read and is filled in from the germline J gene. The chain links TRBV3 to TRBJ2-5; 14 bases fit TRBD2. With 3 bases clipped from V and 2 bases from J, the junction kept 7 bases outside the gene matches. Looked up from germline, CDR1 is SNHLY and CDR2 is FYNGKV (reference sequence). The length of the CDR3 is 18 residues. CDR3 DNA (partial): TGTGCCAGCAGCTTTTTCCGGGACTGGGGGGGCGGCCAAGACACCCAGTAC. This translates into CASSFFRDWGGGQDTQY. The full CDR3 sequence reads CASSFFRDWGGGQDTQYF.